This T cell receptor (beta chain) was obtained from a study of Ad26.COV2.S vaccination and SARS-CoV-2 variants. Across the study: Ad26.COV2.S was injected intramuscularly once or twice, 56 days apart. Study-wide findings and caveats: Assessments of TCR breadth and depth may have underestimated the total T cell responses. Vaccine recipients and placebo recipients showed similar non-spike TCR breadth.

With regard to this clone: Its specificity is unknown.

Indicated treatment: roughly 18 received Ad26.COV2.S at low or high dose, single or two shots; a few received placebo; per-sample allocation not given. It was on day 63 after the first vaccine or placebo injection that samples were taken. An adult of 18-55 years in Boston served as donor. From germline, CDR1 is SGHRS and CDR2 YFSETQ. The CDR3 extends over 14 amino acids. Trimming shortened V by 0 bases and J by 7 bases, and 10 bases separated the two germline ends. The data were produced by immunoSEQ multiplex PCR, yet TCRdb's version contains in-frame clones alone and is incomplete. This table holds about 440,000 clones, roughly 85% found once.

Material: peripheral blood, obtained in a trial of Ad26.COV2.S vaccine versus placebo. J is TRBJ1-4 and V is TRBV5-1; no definite D call. The TCR comes from a person aged 18-65 years who received the Ad26.COV2.S COVID-19 vaccine or a placebo. The CDR3 spells CASSLAGASEKLFF. The CDR3 coding sequence is TGCGCCAGCAGCTTGGCCGGAGCCAGTGAAAAACTGTTTTTT.